This record looks at one T cell receptor beta chain sequence and its context. Individuals aged roughly 18 to 95 years were recruited from 24 US areas. Researchers sorted participants into cohorts using their self-reported clinical history. These data come from a study of blood T cell repertoires in COVID-19. In the study overall: Samples representing acute and convalescent COVID-19 were sourced from the United States, Italy and Spain.

Produced via immunoSEQ multiplex PCR; TCRdb's table is partial and in-frame only. Here the sample spans about 130,000 clones, approximately 78% being singletons. CDR3 length: 15 amino acids. Germline CDR1 reads ENHRY; CDR2 reads SYGVKD. Trimming removed 3 bases at V and 2 bases at J, with 11 bases between. Sample: PBMCs or T cells enriched from blood (not recorded which). This receptor was obtained from a woman aged 50 to 65 who had recovered from COVID-19. This chain uses TRBV10-3 with TRBJ2-1, with a weak D call TRBD1 (6 bases). The CDR3, as DNA: TGTGCCATCAGTGAAGGGACAACCACCTACAATGAGCAGTTCTTC. It yields the protein CAISEGTTTYNEQFF.